This T cell receptor beta chain was sequenced for a study of response to subunit inactivated influenza vaccine. TCRdb called the RT-PCR reads again in MiXCR, with one record for every CDR3 protein. The table has around 600,000 distinct CDR3 sequences, about 10% seen once; the top ten hold approximately 11%. This clonotype occurred many times. The germline gene is not matched at one end of the junction; a read error may be the cause. The CDR3 has 17 residues. Germline V gene sequence: CDR1 SGHRS, CDR2 YFSETQ. The sample also formed part of further work on T cells expressing NK-cell markers. That paper notes: Beta-chain TCR cDNA was generated via 5'RACE template switching with UMIs. Once again these clonotypes came out on top in the CD3+CD56-NKG2C+ fraction of several donors.

This sequence joins TRBV5-1 and TRBJ2-3; 13 nucleotides match TRBD2. Sequenced here: PBMCs from blood, sampled on the day of vaccination. This sequence was found in a man aged 45-60 years who received an inactivated influenza vaccine. CDR3 in amino acids: CASSPGLAGASTDTQYF. The CDR3, as DNA: TGTGCCAGCAGCCCTGGACTAGCGGGGGCTAGCACAGATACGCAGTATTTT.